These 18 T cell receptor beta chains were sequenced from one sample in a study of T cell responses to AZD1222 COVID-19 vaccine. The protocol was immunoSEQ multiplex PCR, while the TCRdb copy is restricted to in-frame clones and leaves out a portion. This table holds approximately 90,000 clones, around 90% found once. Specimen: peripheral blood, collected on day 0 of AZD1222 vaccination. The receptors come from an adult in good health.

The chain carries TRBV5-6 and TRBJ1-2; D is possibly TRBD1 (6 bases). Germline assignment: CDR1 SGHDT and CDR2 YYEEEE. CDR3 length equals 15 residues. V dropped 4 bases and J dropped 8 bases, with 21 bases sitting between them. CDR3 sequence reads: CASSGQGRSPSGYTF. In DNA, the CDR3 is TGTGCCAGCAGCGGCCAGGGGAGGAGTCCCAGCGGCTACACCTTC.

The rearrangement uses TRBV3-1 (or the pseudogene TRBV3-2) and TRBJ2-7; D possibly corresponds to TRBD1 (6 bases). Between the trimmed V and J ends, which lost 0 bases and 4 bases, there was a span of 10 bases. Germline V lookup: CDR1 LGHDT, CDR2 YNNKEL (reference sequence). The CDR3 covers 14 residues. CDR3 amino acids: CASSQEGAGYEQYF. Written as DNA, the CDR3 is TGTGCCAGCAGCCAAGAGGGGGCCGGGTACGAGCAGTACTTC.

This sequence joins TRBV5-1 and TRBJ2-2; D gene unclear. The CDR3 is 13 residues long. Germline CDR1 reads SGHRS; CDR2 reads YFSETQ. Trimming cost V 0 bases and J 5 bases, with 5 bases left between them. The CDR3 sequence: CASSLVETGELFF. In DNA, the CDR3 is TGCGCCAGCAGCTTGGTAGAGACCGGGGAGCTGTTTTTT.

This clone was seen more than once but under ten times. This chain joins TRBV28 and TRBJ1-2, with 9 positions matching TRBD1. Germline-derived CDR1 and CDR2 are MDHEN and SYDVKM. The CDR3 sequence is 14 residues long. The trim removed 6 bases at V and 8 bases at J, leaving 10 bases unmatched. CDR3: CASSPGQGTDGYTF. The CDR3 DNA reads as TGTGCCAGCAGCCCGGGACAGGGTACAGACGGCTACACCTTC.

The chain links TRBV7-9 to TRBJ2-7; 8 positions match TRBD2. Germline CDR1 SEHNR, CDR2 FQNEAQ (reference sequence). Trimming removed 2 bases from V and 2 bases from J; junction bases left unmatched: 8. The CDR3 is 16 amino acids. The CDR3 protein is CASSLPGGGVTYEQYF. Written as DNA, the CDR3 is TGTGCCAGCAGCTTACCCGGGGGGGGAGTGACCTACGAGCAGTACTTC.

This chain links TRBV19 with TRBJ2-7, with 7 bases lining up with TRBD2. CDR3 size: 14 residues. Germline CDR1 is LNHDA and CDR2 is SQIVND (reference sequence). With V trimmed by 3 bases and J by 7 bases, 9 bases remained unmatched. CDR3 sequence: CASSIQRGAGEQYF. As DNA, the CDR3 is TGTGCCAGTAGTATCCAGCGGGGTGCAGGAGAGCAGTACTTC. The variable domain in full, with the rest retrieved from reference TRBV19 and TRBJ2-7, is DGGITQSPKYLFRKEGQNVTLSCEQNLNHDAMYWYRQDPGQGLRLIYYSQIVNDFQKGDIAEGYSVSREKKESFPLTVTSAQKNPTAFYLCASSIQRGAGEQYFGPGTRLTVT.

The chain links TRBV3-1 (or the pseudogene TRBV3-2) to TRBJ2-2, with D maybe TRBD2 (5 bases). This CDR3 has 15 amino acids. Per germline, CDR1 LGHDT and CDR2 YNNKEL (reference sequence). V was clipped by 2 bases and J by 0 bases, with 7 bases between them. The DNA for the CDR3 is TGTGCCAGCAGCCAATCCGGGACGAACACCGGGGAGCTGTTTTTT. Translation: CASSQSGTNTGELFF.

CDR3 DNA: TGTGCCAGTAGTATCCAGGGGGACTCCTACGAGCAGTACTTC. As protein: CASSIQGDSYEQYF. The chain couples TRBV19 to TRBJ2-7; 7 nucleotides line up with TRBD1. Unmatched junction bases numbered 2, after V lost 3 bases and J lost 0 bases. The CDR3 length is 14 residues. Germline values: CDR1 LNHDA, CDR2 SQIVND (reference sequence).

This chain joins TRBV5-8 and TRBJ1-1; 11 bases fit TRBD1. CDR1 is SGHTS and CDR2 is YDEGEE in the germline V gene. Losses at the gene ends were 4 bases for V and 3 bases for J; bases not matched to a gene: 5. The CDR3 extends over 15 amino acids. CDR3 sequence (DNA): TGTGCCAGCAGCCCCCGGGACAGGGGGGACACTGAAGCTTTCTTT. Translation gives CASSPRDRGDTEAFF.

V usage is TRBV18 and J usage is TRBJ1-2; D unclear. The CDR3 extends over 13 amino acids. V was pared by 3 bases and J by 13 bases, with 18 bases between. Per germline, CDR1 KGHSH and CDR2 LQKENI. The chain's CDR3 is CASSPEKNRHTTF. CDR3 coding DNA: TGTGCCAGCTCACCCGAAAAAAACCGACACACCACCTTC.

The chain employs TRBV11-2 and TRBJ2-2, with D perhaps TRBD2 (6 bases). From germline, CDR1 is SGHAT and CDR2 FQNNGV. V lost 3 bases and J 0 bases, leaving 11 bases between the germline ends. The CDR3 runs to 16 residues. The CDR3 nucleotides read TGTGCCAGCAGCTTTGGCGGGACCGCGAACACCGGGGAGCTGTTTTTT. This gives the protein CASSFGGTANTGELFF.

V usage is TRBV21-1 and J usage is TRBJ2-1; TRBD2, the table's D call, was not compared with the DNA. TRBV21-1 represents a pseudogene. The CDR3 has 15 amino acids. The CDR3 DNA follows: TGTGCCAGCAGCAAGCCCAGCGATTCGGCCAATGAGCAGTTCTTC. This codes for CASSKPSDSANEQFF.

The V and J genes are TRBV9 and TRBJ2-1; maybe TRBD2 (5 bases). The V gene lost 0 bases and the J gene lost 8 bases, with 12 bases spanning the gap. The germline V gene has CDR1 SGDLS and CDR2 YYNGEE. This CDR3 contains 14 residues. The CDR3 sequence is CASSVGTSGDEQFF. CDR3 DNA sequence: TGTGCCAGCAGCGTAGGGACCTCCGGGGATGAGCAGTTCTTC.

The chain's CDR3 is CASSLTPGQGGPPYNEQFF. The DNA for the CDR3 is TGTGCCAGCAGCTTAACTCCCGGACAGGGAGGTCCTCCCTACAATGAGCAGTTCTTC. The chain links TRBV7-3 to TRBJ2-1; 8 bases line up with TRBD1. There are 19 residues in the CDR3. Trimming at V came to 0 bases and at J to 2 bases, leaving 12 bases not matched to a gene. The germline gives CDR1 SGHTA, CDR2 FQGTGA.

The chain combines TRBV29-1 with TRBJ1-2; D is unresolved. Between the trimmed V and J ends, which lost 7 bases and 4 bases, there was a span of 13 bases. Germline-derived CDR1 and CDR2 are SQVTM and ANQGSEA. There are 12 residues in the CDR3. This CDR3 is CSAPARPYGYTF. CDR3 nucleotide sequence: TGCAGCGCCCCGGCCAGGCCCTATGGCTACACCTTC.

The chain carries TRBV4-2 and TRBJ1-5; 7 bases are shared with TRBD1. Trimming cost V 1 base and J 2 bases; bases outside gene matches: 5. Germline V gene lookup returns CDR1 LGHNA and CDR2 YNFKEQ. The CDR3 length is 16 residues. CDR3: CASSQGGDSGNQPQHF. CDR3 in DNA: TGTGCCAGCAGCCAAGGAGGGGACAGTGGCAATCAGCCCCAGCATTTT.

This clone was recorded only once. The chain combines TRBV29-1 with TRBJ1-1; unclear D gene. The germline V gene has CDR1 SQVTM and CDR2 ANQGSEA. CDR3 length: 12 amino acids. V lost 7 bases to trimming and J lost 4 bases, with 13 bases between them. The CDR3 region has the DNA TGCAGCGGCGGACGGCGGGGCACTGAAGCTTTCTTT. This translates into CSGGRRGTEAFF.

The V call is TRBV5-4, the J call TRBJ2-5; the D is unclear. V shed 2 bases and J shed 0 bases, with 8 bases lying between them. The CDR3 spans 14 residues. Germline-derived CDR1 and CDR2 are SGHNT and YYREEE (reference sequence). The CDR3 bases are TGTGCCAGCAGCTTTGTAGGGTACCAAGAGACCCAGTACTTC. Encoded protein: CASSFVGYQETQYF.